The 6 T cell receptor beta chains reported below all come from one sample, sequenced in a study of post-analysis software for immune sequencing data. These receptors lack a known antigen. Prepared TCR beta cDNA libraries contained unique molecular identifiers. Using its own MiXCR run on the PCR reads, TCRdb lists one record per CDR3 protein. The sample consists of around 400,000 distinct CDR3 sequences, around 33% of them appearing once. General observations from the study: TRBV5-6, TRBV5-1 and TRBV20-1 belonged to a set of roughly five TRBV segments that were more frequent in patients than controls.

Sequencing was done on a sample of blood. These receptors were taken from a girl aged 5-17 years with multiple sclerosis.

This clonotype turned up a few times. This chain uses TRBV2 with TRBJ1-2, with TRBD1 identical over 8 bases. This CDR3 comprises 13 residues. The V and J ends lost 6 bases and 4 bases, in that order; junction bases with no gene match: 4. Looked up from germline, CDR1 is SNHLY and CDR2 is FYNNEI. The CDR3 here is CASRSGTGYGYTF. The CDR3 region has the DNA TGTGCCAGCAGGTCCGGGACAGGCTATGGCTACACCTTC.

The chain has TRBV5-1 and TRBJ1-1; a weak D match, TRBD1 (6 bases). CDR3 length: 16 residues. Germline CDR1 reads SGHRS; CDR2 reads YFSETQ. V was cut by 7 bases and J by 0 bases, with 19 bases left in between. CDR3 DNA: TGCGCCAGCTCAGGCGGGGGGGGCATGTTGAACACTGAAGCTTTCTTT. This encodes CASSGGGGMLNTEAFF.

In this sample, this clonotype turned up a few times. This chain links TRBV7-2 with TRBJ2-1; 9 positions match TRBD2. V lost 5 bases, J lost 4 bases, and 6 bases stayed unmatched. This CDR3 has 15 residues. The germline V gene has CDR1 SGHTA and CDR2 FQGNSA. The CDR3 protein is CASSSQRGVYNEQFF. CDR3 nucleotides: TGTGCCAGCAGCAGCCAGCGGGGGGTGTACAATGAGCAGTTCTTC.

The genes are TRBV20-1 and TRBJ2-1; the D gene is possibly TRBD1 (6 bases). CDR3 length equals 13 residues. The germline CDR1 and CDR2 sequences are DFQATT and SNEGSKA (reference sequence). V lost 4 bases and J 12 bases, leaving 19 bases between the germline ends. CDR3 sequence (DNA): TGCAGTGCTACGTTGGCAGGGGAATGGGGGCAGTTCTTC. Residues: CSATLAGEWGQFF.

This chain's CDR3 is CASSVGYNQPQHF. The DNA for the CDR3 is TGTGCCAGCAGCGTAGGCTACAATCAGCCCCAGCATTTT. The chain combines TRBV9 with TRBJ1-5; D is unresolved. The CDR3 is 13 amino acids. Germline lookup yields CDR1 SGDLS and CDR2 YYNGEE. Trimming took off 0 bases at V and 3 bases at J, with 4 bases between the two ends.

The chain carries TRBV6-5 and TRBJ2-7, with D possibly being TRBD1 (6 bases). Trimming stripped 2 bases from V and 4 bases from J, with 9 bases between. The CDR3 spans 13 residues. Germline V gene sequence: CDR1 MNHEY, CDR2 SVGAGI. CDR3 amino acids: CASSYRDRYEQYF. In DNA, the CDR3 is TGTGCCAGCAGTTACCGTGACAGGTACGAGCAGTACTTC.